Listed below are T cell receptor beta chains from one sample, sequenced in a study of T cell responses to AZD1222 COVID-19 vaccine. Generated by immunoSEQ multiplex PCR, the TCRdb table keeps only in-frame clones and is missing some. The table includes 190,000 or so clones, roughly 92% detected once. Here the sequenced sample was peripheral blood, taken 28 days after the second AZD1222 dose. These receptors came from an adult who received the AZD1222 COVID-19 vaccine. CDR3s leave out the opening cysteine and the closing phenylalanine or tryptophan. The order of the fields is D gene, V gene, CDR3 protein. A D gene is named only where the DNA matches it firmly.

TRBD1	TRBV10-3	ASAPGQLSYEQY
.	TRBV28	ASSLGGSNEKLF
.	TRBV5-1	ASSTAGSGNTIY
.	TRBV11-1	ASSLVGGDNSPLH
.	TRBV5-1	ASSLERGTRSVHGYT
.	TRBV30	AWSIKRSSYNEQF
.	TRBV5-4	ASSFPGGPVGDTQY
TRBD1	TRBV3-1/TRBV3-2	ASSHAHTGTASNIQY
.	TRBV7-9	ASSLVPGISTNEKLF
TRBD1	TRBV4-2	ASSQVGLGQGSDSGNTIY
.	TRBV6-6	ASRGGHEAF
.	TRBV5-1	ASSLGRVLHLIYGYT
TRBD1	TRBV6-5	ASRGPGQGSYEQY
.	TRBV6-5	ASSRVDQPYEQY
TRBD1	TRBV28	ASSSDRADRRNQPQH
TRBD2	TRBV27	ASSSGGATGELF
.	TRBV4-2	ASSQERGGFRSYNEQF
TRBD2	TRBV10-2	ASRLAGEDEQF
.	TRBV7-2	ASASTGRASYGYT
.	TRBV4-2	ASSLGESGDTQY
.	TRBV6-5	ASSQRIEGTEAF
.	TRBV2	ASTSGAGGPLH
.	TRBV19	ASSSGASRNNEQF
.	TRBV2	ASRQSYEQY
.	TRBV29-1	SVRDRNYNSPLH
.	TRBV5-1	ASRGTPSTDTQY
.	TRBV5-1	ASSFSQGTNYGYT
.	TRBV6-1	ASRELSGTNTDTQY
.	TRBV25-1	ASSAAVSSYNEQF
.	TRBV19	ASSRDPGGYGYT
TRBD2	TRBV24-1	ATSDRSREVGTQY
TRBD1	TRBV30	AWSTGTVNSPLH
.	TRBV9	ASSVGGDENIQY
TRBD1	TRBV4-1	ASSQAPGQWGEKLF
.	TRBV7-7	ASSVGGQGSSYEQY
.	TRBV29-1	SVGGSMNTEAF
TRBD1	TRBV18	ASSPRTGDPQH
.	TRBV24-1	ATSDLKRGKGSPLH
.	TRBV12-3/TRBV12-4	ASSFPSSYEQY
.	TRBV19	ASSMFSPSSGNTIY
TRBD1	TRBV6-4	ASRIIDRGPSGNTIY
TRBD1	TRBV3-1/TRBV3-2	ASSQRDSFNTEAF